Each of the 6 T cell receptor beta chains below was sequenced from the same sample in a study of cytomegalovirus exposure and HLA in healthy donors. 13 Jbeta primers and 60 Vbeta primers were used for the PCR. TCRdb keeps only in-frame clones here, not all; method: immunoSEQ multiplex PCR. The sample lists 160,000 or so clones; around 79% were seen once. Sequenced input: PBMCs. The receptor source for this set is a female donor in good health and CMV-seronegative.

This chain joins TRBV6-5 and TRBJ1-1, with D perhaps matching TRBD1 (6 bases). Germline V gene lookup returns CDR1 MNHEY and CDR2 SVGAGI. Trimming cost V 7 bases and J 7 bases, with 19 bases left between them. The CDR3 contains 14 residues. CDR3 protein: CASTRGGGPGEAFF. The CDR3 coding sequence is TGTGCCAGCACCCGAGGCGGGGGGCCGGGTGAAGCTTTCTTT.

J is TRBJ1-2 and V is TRBV19, with D maybe TRBD1 (5 bases). Germline assignment: CDR1 LNHDA and CDR2 SQIVND (reference sequence). V was cut by 7 bases and J by 4 bases, with 13 bases left in between. The CDR3 is 13 amino acids. Here the CDR3 DNA reads TGTGCCAGTACGAGTTGGGGCCTCTATGGCTACACCTTC. This sequence encodes CASTSWGLYGYTF.

This chain links TRBV12-5 with TRBJ2-7, with D perhaps matching TRBD1 (5 bases). Deletions cut 6 bases from V and 2 bases from J, with 8 bases between. This CDR3 spans 12 amino acids. Germline CDR1 LGHNT, CDR2 FRNRAP. The CDR3 protein is CASGDTAYEQYF. The CDR3 DNA reads as TGTGCTAGTGGGGACACAGCCTACGAGCAGTACTTC.

This chain joins TRBV4-1 and TRBJ1-2; D unresolved. Germline V gives CDR1 MGHRA, CDR2 YSYEKL. Trimming removed 2 bases from V and 6 bases from J, with 7 bases in between. The CDR3 has 12 amino acids. The CDR3 DNA sequence: TGCGCCAGCAGCCAAAACTTGAATGGCTACACCTTC. It encodes CASSQNLNGYTF.

This chain connects TRBV9 to TRBJ2-1, with 12 bases aligning to TRBD1. The CDR3 runs to 15 residues. Trimming cost V 3 bases and J 5 bases; bases outside gene matches: 3. Germline loops: CDR1 SGDLS, CDR2 YYNGEE. Written as DNA, the CDR3 is TGTGCCAGCAGCGCGGGGGACAGGGGGCACAATGAGCAGTTCTTC. Its translation: CASSAGDRGHNEQFF.

This chain links TRBV27 with TRBJ1-6, with D tentatively TRBD1 (6 bases). The CDR3 extends over 17 amino acids. V lost 6 bases and J lost 4, with 19 bases in between. From germline, CDR1 is MNHEY and CDR2 SMNVEV (reference sequence). CDR3 nucleotide sequence: TGTGCCAGCAGCCCGGCCTCCGCAGGGACATATAATTCACCCCTCCACTTT. The encoded protein is CASSPASAGTYNSPLHF.